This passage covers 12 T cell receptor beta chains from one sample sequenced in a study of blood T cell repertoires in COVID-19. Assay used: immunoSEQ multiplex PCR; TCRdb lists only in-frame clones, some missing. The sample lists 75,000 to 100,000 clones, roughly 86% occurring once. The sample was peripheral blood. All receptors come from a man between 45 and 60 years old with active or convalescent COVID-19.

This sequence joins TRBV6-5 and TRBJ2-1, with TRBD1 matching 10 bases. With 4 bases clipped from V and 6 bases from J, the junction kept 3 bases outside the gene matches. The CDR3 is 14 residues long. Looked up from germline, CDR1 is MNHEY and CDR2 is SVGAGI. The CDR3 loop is CASSSGTGVNEQFF. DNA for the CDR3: TGTGCCAGCAGTTCCGGGACAGGGGTCAATGAGCAGTTCTTC.

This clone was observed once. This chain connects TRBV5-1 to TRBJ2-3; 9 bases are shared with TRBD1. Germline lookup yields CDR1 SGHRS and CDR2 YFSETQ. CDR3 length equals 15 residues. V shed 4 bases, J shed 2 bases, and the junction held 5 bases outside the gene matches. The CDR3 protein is CASSLGTGNTDTQYF. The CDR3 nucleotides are TGCGCCAGCAGCCTCGGGACAGGGAACACAGATACGCAGTATTTT.

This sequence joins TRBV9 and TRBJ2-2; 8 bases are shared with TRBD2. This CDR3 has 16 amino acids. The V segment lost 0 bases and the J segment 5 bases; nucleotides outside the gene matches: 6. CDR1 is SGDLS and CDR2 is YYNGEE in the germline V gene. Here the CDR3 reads CASSVGGGPSTGELFF. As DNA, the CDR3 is TGTGCCAGCAGCGTAGGCGGGGGGCCTTCGACCGGGGAGCTGTTTTTT.

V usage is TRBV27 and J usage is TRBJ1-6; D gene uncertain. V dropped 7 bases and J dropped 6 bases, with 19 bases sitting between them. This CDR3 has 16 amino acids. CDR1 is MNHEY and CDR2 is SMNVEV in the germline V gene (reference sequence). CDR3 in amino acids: CASISARGFLNSPLHF. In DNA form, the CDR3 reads TGTGCCAGCATTTCCGCTAGAGGGTTCCTTAATTCACCCCTCCACTTT.

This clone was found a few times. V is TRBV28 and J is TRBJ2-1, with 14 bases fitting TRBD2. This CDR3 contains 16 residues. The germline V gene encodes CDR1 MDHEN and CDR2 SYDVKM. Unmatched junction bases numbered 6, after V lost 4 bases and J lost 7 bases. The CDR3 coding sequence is TGTGCCAGCAGTTCGACTAGCGGGGGGGCCCGAAATGAGCAGTTCTTC. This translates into CASSSTSGGARNEQFF.

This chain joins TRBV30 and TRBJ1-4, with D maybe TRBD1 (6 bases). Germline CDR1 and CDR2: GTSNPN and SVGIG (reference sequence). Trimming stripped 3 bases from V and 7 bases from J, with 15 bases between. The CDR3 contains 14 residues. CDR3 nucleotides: TGTGCCTGGAGCGTACAGAGCAGGGGTGAAAAACTGTTTTTT. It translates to CAWSVQSRGEKLFF.

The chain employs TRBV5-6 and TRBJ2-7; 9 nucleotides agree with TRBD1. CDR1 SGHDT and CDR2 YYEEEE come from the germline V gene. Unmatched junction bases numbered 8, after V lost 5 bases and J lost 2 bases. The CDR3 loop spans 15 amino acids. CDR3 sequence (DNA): TGTGCCAGCAGGTTAATAGGACAGGGGCCCTACGAGCAGTACGTC. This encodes CASRLIGQGPYEQYV.

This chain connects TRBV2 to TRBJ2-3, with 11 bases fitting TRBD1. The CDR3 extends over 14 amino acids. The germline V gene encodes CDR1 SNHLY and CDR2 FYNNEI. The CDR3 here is CATTGQGGADTQYF. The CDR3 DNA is TGTGCAACTACGGGACAGGGGGGCGCAGATACGCAGTATTTT.

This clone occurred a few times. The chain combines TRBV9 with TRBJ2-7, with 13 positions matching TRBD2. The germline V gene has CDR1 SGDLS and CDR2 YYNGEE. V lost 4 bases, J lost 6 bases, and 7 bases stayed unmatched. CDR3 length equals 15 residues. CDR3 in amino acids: CASSPDGLAGAEQYF. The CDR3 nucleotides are TGTGCCAGCAGCCCAGACGGACTAGCGGGGGCCGAGCAGTACTTC.

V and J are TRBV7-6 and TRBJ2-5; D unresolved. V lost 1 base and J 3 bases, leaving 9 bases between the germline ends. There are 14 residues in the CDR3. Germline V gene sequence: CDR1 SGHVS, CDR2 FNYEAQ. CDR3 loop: CASSLGQAKETQYF. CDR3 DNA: TGTGCCAGCAGCTTAGGGCAGGCGAAAGAGACCCAGTACTTC.

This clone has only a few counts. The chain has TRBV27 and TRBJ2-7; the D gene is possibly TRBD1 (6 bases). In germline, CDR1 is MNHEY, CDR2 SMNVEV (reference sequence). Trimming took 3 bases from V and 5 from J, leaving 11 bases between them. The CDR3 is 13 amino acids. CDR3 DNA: TGTGCCAGCAGTTTTGTACAGGGACACGAGCAGTACGTC. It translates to CASSFVQGHEQYV.

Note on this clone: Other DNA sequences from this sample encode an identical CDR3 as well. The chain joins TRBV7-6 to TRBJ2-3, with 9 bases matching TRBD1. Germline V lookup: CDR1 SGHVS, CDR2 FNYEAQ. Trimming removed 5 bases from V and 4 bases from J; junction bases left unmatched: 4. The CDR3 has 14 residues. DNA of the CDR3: TGTGCCAGCAGCAAGGGACAGGGAGCAGATACGCAGTATTTT. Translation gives CASSKGQGADTQYF. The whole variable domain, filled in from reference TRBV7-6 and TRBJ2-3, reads GAGVSQSPRYKVTKRGQDVALRCDPISGHVSLYWYRQALGQGPEFLTYFNYEAQQDKSGLPNDRFSAERPEGSISTLTIQRTEQRDSAMYRCASSKGQGADTQYFGPGTRLTVL.